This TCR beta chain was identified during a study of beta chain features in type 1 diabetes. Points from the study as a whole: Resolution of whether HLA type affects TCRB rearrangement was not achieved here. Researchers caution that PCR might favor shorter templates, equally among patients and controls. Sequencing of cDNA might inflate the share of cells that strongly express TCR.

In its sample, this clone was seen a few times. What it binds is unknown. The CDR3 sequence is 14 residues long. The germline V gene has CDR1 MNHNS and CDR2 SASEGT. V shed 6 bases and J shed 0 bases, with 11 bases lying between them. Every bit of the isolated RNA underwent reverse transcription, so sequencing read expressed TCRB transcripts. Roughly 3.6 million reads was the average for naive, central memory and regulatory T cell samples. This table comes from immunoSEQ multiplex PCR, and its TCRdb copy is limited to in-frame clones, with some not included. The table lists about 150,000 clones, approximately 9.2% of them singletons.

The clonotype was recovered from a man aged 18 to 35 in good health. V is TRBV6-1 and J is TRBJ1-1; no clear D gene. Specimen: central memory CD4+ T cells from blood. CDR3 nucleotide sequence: TGTGCCAGCAGGATAGGAGACCTGAACACTGAAGCTTTCTTT. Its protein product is CASRIGDLNTEAFF.